This T cell receptor beta chain was sequenced for a study of CD8 T cells in Susac syndrome. Reverse transcription used about 0.45 to 1 ug RNA and random hexamers. TCRdb reanalysed the immunoSEQ multiplex PCR reads using MiXCR and keeps one entry per CDR3 protein. In the table there are around 71,000 distinct CDR3 sequences, over 90% of which are singletons. This CDR3 is 16 amino acids long. Germline V gives CDR1 MNHNY, CDR2 SVGAGI (reference sequence). Trimming cost V 0 bases and J 5 bases, with 11 bases left between them. Input material: CD4+ T cells from PBMCs. The genes are TRBV6-6 and TRBJ1-6; possible D gene TRBD1, 6 bases. The source is a human donor with multiple sclerosis. The CDR3 DNA is TGTGCCAGCAGTTACTCCTCGACAGGAAATAATTCACCCCTCCACTTT. Its protein is CASSYSSTGNNSPLHF.